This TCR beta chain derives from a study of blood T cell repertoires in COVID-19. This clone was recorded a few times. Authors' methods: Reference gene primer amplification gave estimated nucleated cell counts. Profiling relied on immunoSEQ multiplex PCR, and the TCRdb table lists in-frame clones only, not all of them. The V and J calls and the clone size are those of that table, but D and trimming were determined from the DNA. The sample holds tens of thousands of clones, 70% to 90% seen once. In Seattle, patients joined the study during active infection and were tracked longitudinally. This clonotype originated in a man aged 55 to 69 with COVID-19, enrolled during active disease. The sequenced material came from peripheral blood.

The DNA of the CDR3 is TGTGCCAGCAGCCAAGGAGATACGACTAGCGGGATTAGCGCCGGGGAGCTGTTTTTT. This gives the protein CASSQGDTTSGISAGELFF. The chain joins TRBV4-2 to TRBJ2-2; 11 bases match TRBD2. The CDR3 is made up of 19 amino acids. Germline lookup yields CDR1 LGHNA and CDR2 YNFKEQ. V was clipped by 1 base and J by 6 bases; unmatched bases: 13.